A selection of T cell receptor beta chains follows, all from one sample in a study of cytomegalovirus exposure and HLA in healthy donors. The table came from immunoSEQ multiplex PCR; TCRdb's copy has only in-frame clones and leaves some out. Of about 160,000 clones in the sample, more than 70% were seen once. Sequencing was done on a sample of PBMCs. These TCRs come from a young man in good health and CMV-seropositive. Both conserved end residues are part of each CDR3. Fields, in order: CDR3 length, D gene, J gene, V gene, clone size, CDR3 DNA, CDR3 protein. A D gene is named only where the DNA matches it firmly. Only part of the rows carry a size: once, few, many, or a class if the clone is expanded.

len: 14; d_gene: TRBD1; j_gene: TRBJ2-5; v_gene: TRBV9; abundance: NA; CDR3nt: TGTGCCAGCAGCGTAACCGGGACAGCGGAGACCCAGTACTTC; CDR3aa: CASSVTGTAETQYF
len: 12; d_gene: TRBD1; j_gene: TRBJ1-2; v_gene: TRBV5-1; abundance: NA; CDR3nt: TGCGCCAGCAGCTTTGACAGGGCTGGCTACACCTTC; CDR3aa: CASSFDRAGYTF
len: 17; d_gene: TRBD1; j_gene: TRBJ1-1; v_gene: TRBV7-9; abundance: NA; CDR3nt: TGTGCCAGCAGCCAGGGGGCCAGGGGGCGCCGGAACACTGAAGCTTTCTTT; CDR3aa: CASSQGARGRRNTEAFF
len: 15; d_gene: NA; j_gene: TRBJ2-1; v_gene: TRBV28; abundance: NA; CDR3nt: TGTGCCAGCAGTTTTTCCCGACAGCTTTACAATGAGCAGTTCTTC; CDR3aa: CASSFSRQLYNEQFF
len: 14; d_gene: NA; j_gene: TRBJ1-5; v_gene: TRBV9; abundance: NA; CDR3nt: TGTGCCAGCAGCGTAGTAGCGGAGGGACAGCCCCAGCATTTT; CDR3aa: CASSVVAEGQPQHF
len: 14; d_gene: TRBD1; j_gene: TRBJ1-3; v_gene: TRBV18; abundance: NA; CDR3nt: TGTGCCAGCTCTCCACAGGGGGCTGGAAACACCATATATTTT; CDR3aa: CASSPQGAGNTIYF
len: 15; d_gene: TRBD1; j_gene: TRBJ2-3; v_gene: TRBV7-8; abundance: NA; CDR3nt: TGTGCCAGCAGCCCCGTACGACTCAGGGGGGATACGCAGTATTTT; CDR3aa: CASSPVRLRGDTQYF
len: 16; d_gene: TRBD1; j_gene: TRBJ1-6; v_gene: TRBV4-1; abundance: NA; CDR3nt: TGCGCCAGCAGCCAAGGGACAGGGGGGCGAGGATCACCCCTCCACTTT; CDR3aa: CASSQGTGGRGSPLHF
len: 12; d_gene: NA; j_gene: TRBJ1-1; v_gene: TRBV7-9; abundance: NA; CDR3nt: TGTGCCAGCAGCCCCCGGCCCGACAAAGCTTTCTTT; CDR3aa: CASSPRPDKAFF
len: 16; d_gene: TRBD1; j_gene: TRBJ1-4; v_gene: TRBV5-1; abundance: NA; CDR3nt: TGCGCCAGCAGCTCACAGCCGGGACAGGGAGGTGAAAAACTGTTTTTT; CDR3aa: CASSSQPGQGGEKLFF
len: 14; d_gene: TRBD1; j_gene: TRBJ2-7; v_gene: TRBV6-1; abundance: NA; CDR3nt: TGTGCCAGCAGGACGAGGACAGGGGGCTACGAGCAGTACTTC; CDR3aa: CASRTRTGGYEQYF
len: 14; d_gene: NA; j_gene: TRBJ1-1; v_gene: TRBV7-9; abundance: NA; CDR3nt: TGTGCCAGCAGCCGAGGGGACTTGAACACTGAAGCTTTCTTT; CDR3aa: CASSRGDLNTEAFF
len: 14; d_gene: TRBD2; j_gene: TRBJ2-7; v_gene: TRBV28; abundance: NA; CDR3nt: TGTGCCAGCAGTTTCCTAGCGGGAGAGAACGAGCAGTACTTC; CDR3aa: CASSFLAGENEQYF
len: 16; d_gene: NA; j_gene: TRBJ2-7; v_gene: TRBV4-2; abundance: NA; CDR3nt: TGTGCCAGCAGCCAGGCCCTTTGGGGAGCCTCCTACGAGCAGTACTTC; CDR3aa: CASSQALWGASYEQYF
len: 11; d_gene: NA; j_gene: TRBJ2-1; v_gene: TRBV2; abundance: NA; CDR3nt: TGTGCCAGCAGTGAGCGAGGGGAGCAGTTCTTC; CDR3aa: CASSERGEQFF
len: 11; d_gene: NA; j_gene: TRBJ1-2; v_gene: TRBV28; abundance: NA; CDR3nt: TGTGCCAGCAGCCTTTTTGATGGCTACACCTTC; CDR3aa: CASSLFDGYTF
len: 16; d_gene: TRBD2; j_gene: TRBJ2-7; v_gene: TRBV2; abundance: once; CDR3nt: TGTGCCAGCAATAACCGAGCGGGAGGTGGGGCCTACGAGCAGTACTTC; CDR3aa: CASNNRAGGGAYEQYF
len: 15; d_gene: NA; j_gene: TRBJ2-7; v_gene: TRBV28; abundance: NA; CDR3nt: TGTGCCAGCAGTTTACCGTACCGGGGGGCACACGAGCAGTACTTC; CDR3aa: CASSLPYRGAHEQYF
len: 18; d_gene: NA; j_gene: TRBJ2-5; v_gene: TRBV29-1; abundance: NA; CDR3nt: TGCAGCGTTGAAAGAAGGCAGGGTGTTGAAGGCACACAAGAGACCCAGTACTTC; CDR3aa: CSVERRQGVEGTQETQYF
len: 15; d_gene: TRBD2; j_gene: TRBJ2-2; v_gene: TRBV29-1; abundance: NA; CDR3nt: TGCAGCGCAAGGGGACTAGCGGGGGATAACGGGGAGCTGTTTTTT; CDR3aa: CSARGLAGDNGELFF
len: 15; d_gene: NA; j_gene: TRBJ2-7; v_gene: TRBV7-2; abundance: NA; CDR3nt: TGTGCCAGCAGTCCGAGACAGGCGCGCTCCTACGAGCAGTACTTC; CDR3aa: CASSPRQARSYEQYF
len: 15; d_gene: TRBD2; j_gene: TRBJ2-7; v_gene: TRBV2; abundance: NA; CDR3nt: TGTGCCAGCAGTGGACTAGCGGGAGTGGAAGGCGAGCAGTACTTC; CDR3aa: CASSGLAGVEGEQYF
len: 16; d_gene: TRBD1; j_gene: TRBJ1-3; v_gene: TRBV5-1; abundance: NA; CDR3nt: TGCGCCAGCAGCTTGGGTGCAGGGGGCGATGGAAACACCATATATTTT; CDR3aa: CASSLGAGGDGNTIYF
len: 12; d_gene: NA; j_gene: TRBJ2-7; v_gene: TRBV7-9; abundance: NA; CDR3nt: TGTGCCAGCAGCGGTTTACGGGTCGAGCAGTACTTC; CDR3aa: CASSGLRVEQYF
len: 16; d_gene: TRBD1; j_gene: TRBJ2-5; v_gene: TRBV5-4; abundance: NA; CDR3nt: TGTGCCAGCAGCTCCGGACAGGGCCCCCGTCGGGAGACCCAGTACTTC; CDR3aa: CASSSGQGPRRETQYF
len: 15; d_gene: TRBD1; j_gene: TRBJ1-1; v_gene: TRBV30; abundance: NA; CDR3nt: TGTGCCTGGAGTGTTCTGGACAGGGGAAACACTGAAGCTTTCTTT; CDR3aa: CAWSVLDRGNTEAFF
len: 14; d_gene: NA; j_gene: TRBJ2-3; v_gene: TRBV11-3; abundance: NA; CDR3nt: TGTGCCAGCAGCCAACTAGGGTTTTCAGATACGCAGTATTTT; CDR3aa: CASSQLGFSDTQYF
len: 18; d_gene: TRBD2; j_gene: TRBJ2-3; v_gene: TRBV9; abundance: NA; CDR3nt: TGTGCCAGCAGCGTAGGGCTAGCGGGAGGGCCGATGGCAGATACGCAGTATTTT; CDR3aa: CASSVGLAGGPMADTQYF
len: 11; d_gene: NA; j_gene: TRBJ2-5; v_gene: TRBV5-6; abundance: NA; CDR3nt: TGTGCCAGCAGTCTCCGGGAGACCCAGTACTTC; CDR3aa: CASSLRETQYF
len: 14; d_gene: NA; j_gene: TRBJ2-7; v_gene: TRBV5-4; abundance: NA; CDR3nt: TGTGCCAGCAGTACTACAGGGTGGGGTAACGAGCAGTACTTC; CDR3aa: CASSTTGWGNEQYF
len: 14; d_gene: NA; j_gene: TRBJ2-7; v_gene: TRBV28; abundance: NA; CDR3nt: TGTGCCAGCAGGGAGGCGAACCCTCGCTACGAGCAGTACTTC; CDR3aa: CASREANPRYEQYF
len: 14; d_gene: TRBD2; j_gene: TRBJ2-1; v_gene: TRBV4-1; abundance: NA; CDR3nt: TGCGCCAGCAGCCAAGATCGAGCGGGACATGAGCAGTTCTTC; CDR3aa: CASSQDRAGHEQFF
len: 15; d_gene: NA; j_gene: TRBJ1-4; v_gene: TRBV2; abundance: NA; CDR3nt: TGTGCCAGCAGTGAACTTCGGGGTGCTAATGAAAAACTGTTTTTT; CDR3aa: CASSELRGANEKLFF
len: 15; d_gene: NA; j_gene: TRBJ2-7; v_gene: TRBV15; abundance: NA; CDR3nt: TGTGCCACCAGCAGAAGTGGGGGCGTCTCCTACGAGCAGTACTTC; CDR3aa: CATSRSGGVSYEQYF
len: 15; d_gene: TRBD2; j_gene: TRBJ2-3; v_gene: TRBV6-4; abundance: NA; CDR3nt: TGTGCCAGCAGTCCCGGACTAGACGGCACAGATACGCAGTATTTT; CDR3aa: CASSPGLDGTDTQYF
len: 11; d_gene: NA; j_gene: TRBJ2-4; v_gene: TRBV5-1; abundance: NA; CDR3nt: TGCGCCAGCAGCTCAGGGGTAATTCAGTACTTC; CDR3aa: CASSSGVIQYF
len: 15; d_gene: TRBD2; j_gene: TRBJ2-3; v_gene: TRBV28; abundance: NA; CDR3nt: TGTGCCAGCAGAGAGGGGAGCGGGGGGAGGGATACGCAGTATTTT; CDR3aa: CASREGSGGRDTQYF
len: 15; d_gene: TRBD1; j_gene: TRBJ2-7; v_gene: TRBV6-1; abundance: few; CDR3nt: TGTGCCAGCAGTGAAATGGGGACAGGACTCTACGAGCAGTACTTC; CDR3aa: CASSEMGTGLYEQYF
len: 18; d_gene: TRBD1; j_gene: TRBJ1-5; v_gene: TRBV19; abundance: NA; CDR3nt: TGTGCCAGTAGTTCCGACAGGGGGCGCGGGGATAGCAATCAGCCCCAGCATTTT; CDR3aa: CASSSDRGRGDSNQPQHF
len: 15; d_gene: TRBD1; j_gene: TRBJ2-2; v_gene: TRBV5-1; abundance: few; CDR3nt: TGCGCCAGCAGCCTGGGCGGGACAGGGGGCCGGGAGCTGTTTTTT; CDR3aa: CASSLGGTGGRELFF
len: 11; d_gene: NA; j_gene: TRBJ2-7; v_gene: TRBV7-9; abundance: NA; CDR3nt: TGTGCCAGCAGCCAGACAAAAGAGCAGTACTTC; CDR3aa: CASSQTKEQYF
len: 15; d_gene: NA; j_gene: TRBJ1-2; v_gene: TRBV4-3; abundance: NA; CDR3nt: TGCGCCAGCAGCCGACAGAGGGACTCTAACTATGGCTACACCTTC; CDR3aa: CASSRQRDSNYGYTF
len: 16; d_gene: TRBD1; j_gene: TRBJ2-1; v_gene: TRBV15; abundance: NA; CDR3nt: TGTGCCACCAGCAGAGTAAGAAGGGGGCGATCGCATGAGCAGTTCTTC; CDR3aa: CATSRVRRGRSHEQFF
len: 15; d_gene: TRBD1; j_gene: TRBJ1-4; v_gene: TRBV9; abundance: NA; CDR3nt: TGTGCCAGCAGCCTCATGGACAGGGTCAATGAAAAACTGTTTTTT; CDR3aa: CASSLMDRVNEKLFF
len: 15; d_gene: NA; j_gene: TRBJ1-4; v_gene: TRBV28; abundance: NA; CDR3nt: TGTGCCAGCAGTTTAGTAGGGGCAACTAATGAAAAACTGTTTTTT; CDR3aa: CASSLVGATNEKLFF
len: 11; d_gene: TRBD1; j_gene: TRBJ1-2; v_gene: TRBV20-1; abundance: few; CDR3nt: TGCAGTGCTGGACAGGGTAGTGGCTACACCTTC; CDR3aa: CSAGQGSGYTF
len: 14; d_gene: TRBD2; j_gene: TRBJ2-1; v_gene: TRBV5-1; abundance: NA; CDR3nt: TGCGCCAGCAGCTCGGTAGCGGGCAACAATGAGCAGTTCTTC; CDR3aa: CASSSVAGNNEQFF
len: 15; d_gene: NA; j_gene: TRBJ2-5; v_gene: TRBV2; abundance: NA; CDR3nt: TGTGCCAGCAGTTTGGAGTGGGGGGACCAAGAGACCCAGTACTTC; CDR3aa: CASSLEWGDQETQYF
len: 15; d_gene: NA; j_gene: TRBJ2-2; v_gene: TRBV4-3; abundance: NA; CDR3nt: TGCGCCAGCAGCCAGGCGGTACTGAACACCGGGGAGCTGTTTTTT; CDR3aa: CASSQAVLNTGELFF
len: 16; d_gene: TRBD2; j_gene: TRBJ2-3; v_gene: TRBV29-1; abundance: NA; CDR3nt: TGCAGCGTTGAGGGGGGGGTAGCGGGAGGTCTGGATACGCAGTATTTT; CDR3aa: CSVEGGVAGGLDTQYF